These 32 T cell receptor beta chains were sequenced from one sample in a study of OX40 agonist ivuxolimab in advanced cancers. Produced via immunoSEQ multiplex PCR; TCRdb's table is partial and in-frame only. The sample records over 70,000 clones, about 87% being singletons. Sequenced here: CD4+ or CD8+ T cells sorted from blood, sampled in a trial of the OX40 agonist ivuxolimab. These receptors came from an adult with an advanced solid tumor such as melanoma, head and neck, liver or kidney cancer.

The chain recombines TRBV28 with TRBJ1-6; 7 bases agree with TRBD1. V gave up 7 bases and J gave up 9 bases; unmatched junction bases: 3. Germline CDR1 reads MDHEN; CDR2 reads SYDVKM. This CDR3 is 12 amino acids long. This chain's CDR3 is CASTQGVSPLHF. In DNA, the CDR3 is TGTGCCAGCACCCAGGGGGTTTCACCCCTCCACTTT.

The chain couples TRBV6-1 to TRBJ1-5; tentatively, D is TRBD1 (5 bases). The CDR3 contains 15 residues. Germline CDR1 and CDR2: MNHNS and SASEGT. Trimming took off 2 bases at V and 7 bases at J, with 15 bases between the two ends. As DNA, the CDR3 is TGTGCCAGCAGTGAAATACGGGGGTCGTGGCAGCCCCAGCATTTT. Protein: CASSEIRGSWQPQHF.

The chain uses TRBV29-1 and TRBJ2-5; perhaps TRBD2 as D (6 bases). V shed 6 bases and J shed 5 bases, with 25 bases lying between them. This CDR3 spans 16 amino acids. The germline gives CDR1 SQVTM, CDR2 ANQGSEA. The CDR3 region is CSVALRGTPRWETQYF. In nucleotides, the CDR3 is TGCAGCGTCGCTTTGAGAGGGACTCCTAGATGGGAGACCCAGTACTTC.

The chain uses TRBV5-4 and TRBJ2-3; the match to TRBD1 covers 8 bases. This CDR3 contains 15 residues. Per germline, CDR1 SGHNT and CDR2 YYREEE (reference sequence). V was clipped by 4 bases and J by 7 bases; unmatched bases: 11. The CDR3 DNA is TGTGCCAGCAGCCAGCCGGGACAGGCCATTCATACGCAGTATTTT. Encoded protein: CASSQPGQAIHTQYF.

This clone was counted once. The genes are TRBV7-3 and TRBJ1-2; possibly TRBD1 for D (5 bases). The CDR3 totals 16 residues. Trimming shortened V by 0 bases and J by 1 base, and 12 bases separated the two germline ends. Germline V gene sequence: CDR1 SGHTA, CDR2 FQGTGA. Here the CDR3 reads CASSLTGTGDNYGYTF. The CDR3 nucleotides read TGTGCCAGCAGCTTAACAGGGACGGGAGATAACTATGGCTACACCTTC.

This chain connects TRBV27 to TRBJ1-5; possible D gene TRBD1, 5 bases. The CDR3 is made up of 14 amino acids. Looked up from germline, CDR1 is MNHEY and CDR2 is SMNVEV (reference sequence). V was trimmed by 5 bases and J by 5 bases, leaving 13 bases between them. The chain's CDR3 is CASSPVREHQPQHF. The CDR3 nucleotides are TGTGCCAGCAGTCCCGTCAGGGAACATCAGCCCCAGCATTTT.

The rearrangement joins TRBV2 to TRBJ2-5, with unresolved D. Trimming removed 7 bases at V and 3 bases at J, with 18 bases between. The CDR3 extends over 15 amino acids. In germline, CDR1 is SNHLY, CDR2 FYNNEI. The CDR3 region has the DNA TGTGCCAGCACCTCTCCGAAAGGGCTAGAAGAGACCCAGTACTTC. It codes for CASTSPKGLEETQYF.

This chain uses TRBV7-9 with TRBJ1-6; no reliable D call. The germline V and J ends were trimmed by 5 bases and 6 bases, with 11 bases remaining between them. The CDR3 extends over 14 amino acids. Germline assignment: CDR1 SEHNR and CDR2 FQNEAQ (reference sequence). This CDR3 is CASSPTTGNSPLHF. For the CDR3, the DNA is TGTGCCAGCAGCCCGACGACTGGTAATTCACCCCTCCACTTT.

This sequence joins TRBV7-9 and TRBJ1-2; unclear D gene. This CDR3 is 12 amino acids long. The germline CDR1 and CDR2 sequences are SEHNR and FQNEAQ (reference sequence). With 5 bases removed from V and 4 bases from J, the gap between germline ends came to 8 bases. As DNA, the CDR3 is TGTGCCAGCAGCAAGGACGGCTATGGCTACACCTTC. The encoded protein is CASSKDGYGYTF.

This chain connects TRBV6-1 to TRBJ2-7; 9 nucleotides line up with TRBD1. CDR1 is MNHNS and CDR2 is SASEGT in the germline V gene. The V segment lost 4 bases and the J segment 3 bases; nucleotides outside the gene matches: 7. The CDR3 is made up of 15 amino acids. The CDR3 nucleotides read TGTGCCAGCAGTGGAGCCGGGACAGGGCTCTACGAGCAGTACTTC. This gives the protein CASSGAGTGLYEQYF.

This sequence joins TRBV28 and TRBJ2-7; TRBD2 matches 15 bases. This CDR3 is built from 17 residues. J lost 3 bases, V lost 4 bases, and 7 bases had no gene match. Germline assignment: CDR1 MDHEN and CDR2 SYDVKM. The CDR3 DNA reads TGTGCCAGCAGTTCCCATGGACTAGCGGGAGGGGACTACGAGCAGTACTTC. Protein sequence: CASSSHGLAGGDYEQYF.

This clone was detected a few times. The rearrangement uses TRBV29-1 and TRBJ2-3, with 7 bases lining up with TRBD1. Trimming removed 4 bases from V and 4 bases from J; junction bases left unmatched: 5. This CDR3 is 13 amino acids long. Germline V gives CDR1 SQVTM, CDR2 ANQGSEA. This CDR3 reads CSVGQGAADTQYF. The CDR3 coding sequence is TGCAGCGTTGGACAGGGAGCAGCAGATACGCAGTATTTT.

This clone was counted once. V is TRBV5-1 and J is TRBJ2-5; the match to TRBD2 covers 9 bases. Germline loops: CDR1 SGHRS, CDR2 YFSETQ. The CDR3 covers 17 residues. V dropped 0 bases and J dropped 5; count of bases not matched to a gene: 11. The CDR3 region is CASSLAGNSGSRETQYF. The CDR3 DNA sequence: TGCGCCAGCAGCTTGGCCGGGAATAGCGGGAGTAGGGAGACCCAGTACTTC.

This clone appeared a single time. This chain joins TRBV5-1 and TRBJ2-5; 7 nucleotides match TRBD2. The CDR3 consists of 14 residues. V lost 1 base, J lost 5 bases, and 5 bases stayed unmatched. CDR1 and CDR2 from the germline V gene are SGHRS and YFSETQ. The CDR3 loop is CASSLTAGAETQYF. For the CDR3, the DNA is TGCGCCAGCAGCTTGACGGCGGGAGCGGAGACCCAGTACTTC. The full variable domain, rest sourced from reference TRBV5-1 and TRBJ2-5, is KAGVTQTPRYLIKTRGQQVTLSCSPISGHRSVSWYQQTPGQGLQFLFEYFSETQRNKGNFPGRFSGRQFSNSRSEMNVSTLELGDSALYLCASSLTAGAETQYFGPGTRLLVL.

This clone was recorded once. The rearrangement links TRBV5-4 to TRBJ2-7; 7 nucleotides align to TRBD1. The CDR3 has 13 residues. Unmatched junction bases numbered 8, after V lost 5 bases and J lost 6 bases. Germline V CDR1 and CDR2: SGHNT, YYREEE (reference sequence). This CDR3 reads CASRLQGSGEQYF. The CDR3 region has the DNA TGTGCCAGCAGGTTACAGGGGTCTGGCGAGCAGTACTTC.

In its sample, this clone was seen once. CDR3 bases: TGTGCCTGGAGCCTCGGTACTAGCGGGATAAGGACGCAGTATTTT. Protein: CAWSLGTSGIRTQYF. V gene TRBV30 combines with J gene TRBJ2-3, with TRBD2 matching 10 bases. CDR1 and CDR2 (germline): GTSNPN, SVGIG (reference sequence). V trimming: 3 bases; J trimming: 9 bases; junction bases outside the gene matches: 12. This CDR3 region has 15 residues.

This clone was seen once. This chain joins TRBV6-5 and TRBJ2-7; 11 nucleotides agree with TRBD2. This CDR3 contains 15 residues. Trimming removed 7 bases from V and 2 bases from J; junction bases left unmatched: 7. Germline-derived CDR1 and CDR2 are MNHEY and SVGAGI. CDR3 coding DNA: TGTGCCAGCACGCGACTAGCGGGAACAGCCTACGAGCAGTACTTC. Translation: CASTRLAGTAYEQYF.

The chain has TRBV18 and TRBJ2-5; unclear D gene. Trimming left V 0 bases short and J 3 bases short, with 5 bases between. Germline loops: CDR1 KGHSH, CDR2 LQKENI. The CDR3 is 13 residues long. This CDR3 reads CASSPPFEETQYF. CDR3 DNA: TGTGCCAGCTCACCACCATTCGAAGAGACCCAGTACTTC.

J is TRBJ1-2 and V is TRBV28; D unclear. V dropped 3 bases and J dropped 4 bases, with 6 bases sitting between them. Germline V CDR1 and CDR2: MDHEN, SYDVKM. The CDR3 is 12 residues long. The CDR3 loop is CASSLAGYGYTF. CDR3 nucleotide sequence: TGTGCCAGCAGTTTGGCGGGCTATGGCTACACCTTC.

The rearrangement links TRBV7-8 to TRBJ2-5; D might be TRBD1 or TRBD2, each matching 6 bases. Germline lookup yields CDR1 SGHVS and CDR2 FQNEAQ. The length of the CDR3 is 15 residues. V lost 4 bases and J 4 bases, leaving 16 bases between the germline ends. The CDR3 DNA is TGTGCCAGCAGCTCCTACGAACAGGGAGGAGAGACCCAGTACTTC. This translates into CASSSYEQGGETQYF. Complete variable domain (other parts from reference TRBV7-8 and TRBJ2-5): GAGVSQSPRYKVAKRGQDVALRCDPISGHVSLFWYQQALGQGPEFLTYFQNEAQLDKSGLPSDRFFAERPEGSVSTLKIQRTQQEDSAVYLCASSSYEQGGETQYFGPGTRLLVL.

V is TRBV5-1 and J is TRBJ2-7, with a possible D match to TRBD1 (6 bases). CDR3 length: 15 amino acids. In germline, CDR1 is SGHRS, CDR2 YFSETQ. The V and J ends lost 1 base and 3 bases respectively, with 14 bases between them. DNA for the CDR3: TGCGCCAGCAGCTTGAATGGCAGGGGTTACTACGAGCAGTACTTC. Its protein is CASSLNGRGYYEQYF.

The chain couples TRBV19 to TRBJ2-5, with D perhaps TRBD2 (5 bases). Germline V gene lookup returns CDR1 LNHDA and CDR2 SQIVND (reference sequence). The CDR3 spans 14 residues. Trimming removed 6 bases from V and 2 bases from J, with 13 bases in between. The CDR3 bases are TGTGCCAGTAGCCACAGAGCGGCTCAAGAGACCCAGTACTTC. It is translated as CASSHRAAQETQYF.

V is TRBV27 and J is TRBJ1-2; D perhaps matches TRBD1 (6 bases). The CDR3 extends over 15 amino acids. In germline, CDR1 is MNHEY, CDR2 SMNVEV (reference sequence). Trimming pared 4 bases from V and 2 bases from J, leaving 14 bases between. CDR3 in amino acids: CASSSRGAGNYGYTF. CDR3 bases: TGTGCCAGCAGTTCAAGGGGGGCAGGAAACTATGGCTACACCTTC.

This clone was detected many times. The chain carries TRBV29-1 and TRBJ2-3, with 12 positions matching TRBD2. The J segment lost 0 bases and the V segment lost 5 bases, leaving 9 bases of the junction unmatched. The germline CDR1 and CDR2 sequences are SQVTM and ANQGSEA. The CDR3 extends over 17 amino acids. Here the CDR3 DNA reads TGCAGCGTTCCCGGATGGCTAGCGGGAGGGAGCACAGATACGCAGTATTTT. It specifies CSVPGWLAGGSTDTQYF.

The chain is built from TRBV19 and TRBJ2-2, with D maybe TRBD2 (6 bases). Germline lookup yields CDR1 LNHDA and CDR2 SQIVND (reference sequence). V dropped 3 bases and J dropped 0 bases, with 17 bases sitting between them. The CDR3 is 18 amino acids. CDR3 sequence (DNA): TGTGCCAGTAGTATTAGGGGCTCGGGACTGTCGAACACCGGGGAGCTGTTTTTT. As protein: CASSIRGSGLSNTGELFF. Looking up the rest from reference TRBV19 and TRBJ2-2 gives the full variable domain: DGGITQSPKYLFRKEGQNVTLSCEQNLNHDAMYWYRQDPGQGLRLIYYSQIVNDFQKGDIAEGYSVSREKKESFPLTVTSAQKNPTAFYLCASSIRGSGLSNTGELFFGEGSRLTVL.

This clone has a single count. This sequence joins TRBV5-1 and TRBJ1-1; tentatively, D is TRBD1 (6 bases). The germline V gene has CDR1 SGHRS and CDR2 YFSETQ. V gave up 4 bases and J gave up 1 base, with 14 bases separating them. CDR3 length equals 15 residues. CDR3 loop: CASSTGQYSNTEAFF. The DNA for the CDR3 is TGCGCCAGCAGCACTGGACAGTATTCGAACACTGAAGCTTTCTTT.

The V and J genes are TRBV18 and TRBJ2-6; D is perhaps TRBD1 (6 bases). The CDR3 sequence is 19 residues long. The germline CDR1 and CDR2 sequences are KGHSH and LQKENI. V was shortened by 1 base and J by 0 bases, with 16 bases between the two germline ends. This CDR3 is CASSPLQGQFSSGANVLTF. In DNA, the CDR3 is TGTGCCAGCTCACCACTGCAAGGACAGTTCAGCTCTGGGGCCAACGTCCTGACTTTC. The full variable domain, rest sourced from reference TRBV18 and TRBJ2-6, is NAGVMQNPRHLVRRRGQEARLRCSPMKGHSHVYWYRQLPEEGLKFMVYLQKENIIDESGMPKERFSAEFPKEGPSILRIQQVVRGDSAAYFCASSPLQGQFSSGANVLTFGAGSRLTVL.

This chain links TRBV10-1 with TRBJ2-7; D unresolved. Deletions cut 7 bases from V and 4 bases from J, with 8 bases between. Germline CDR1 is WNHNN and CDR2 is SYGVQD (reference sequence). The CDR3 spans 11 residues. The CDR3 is CASMKVYEQYF. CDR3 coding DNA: TGCGCCAGCATGAAGGTATACGAGCAGTACTTC.

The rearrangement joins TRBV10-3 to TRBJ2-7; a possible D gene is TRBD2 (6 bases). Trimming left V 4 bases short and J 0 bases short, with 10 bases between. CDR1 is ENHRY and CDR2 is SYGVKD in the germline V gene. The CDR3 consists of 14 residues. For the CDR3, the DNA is TGTGCCATCAGTGCCCGGACTACCTCCTACGAGCAGTACTTC. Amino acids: CAISARTTSYEQYF.

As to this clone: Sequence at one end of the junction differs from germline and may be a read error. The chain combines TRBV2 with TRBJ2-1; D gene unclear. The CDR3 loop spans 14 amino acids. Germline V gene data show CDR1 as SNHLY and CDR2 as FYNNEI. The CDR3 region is CASSKASSYNEQFF. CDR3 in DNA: TGTGCCAGCAGTAAAGCAAGCTCCTACAATGAGCAGTTCTTC.

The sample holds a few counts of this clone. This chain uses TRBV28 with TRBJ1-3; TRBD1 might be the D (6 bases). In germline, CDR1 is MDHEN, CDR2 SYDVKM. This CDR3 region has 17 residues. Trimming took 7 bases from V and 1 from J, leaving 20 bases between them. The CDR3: CASTRGRGRNSGNTIYF. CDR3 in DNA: TGTGCCAGCACTCGCGGCCGGGGGCGGAATTCTGGAAACACCATATATTTT. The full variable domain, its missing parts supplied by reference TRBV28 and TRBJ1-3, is DVKVTQSSRYLVKRTGEKVFLECVQDMDHENMFWYRQDPGLGLRLIYFSYDVKMKEKGDIPEGYSVSREKKERFSLILESASTNQTSMYLCASTRGRGRNSGNTIYFGEGSWLTVV.

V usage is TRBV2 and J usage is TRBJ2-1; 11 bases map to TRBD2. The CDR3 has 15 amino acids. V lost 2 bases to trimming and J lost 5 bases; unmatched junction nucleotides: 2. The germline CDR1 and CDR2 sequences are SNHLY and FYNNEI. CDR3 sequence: CASSEKLAGDNEQFF. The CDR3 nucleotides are TGTGCCAGCAGTGAAAAACTAGCGGGAGACAATGAGCAGTTCTTC. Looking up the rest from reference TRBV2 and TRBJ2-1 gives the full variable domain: EPEVTQTPSHQVTQMGQEVILRCVPISNHLYFYWYRQILGQKVEFLVSFYNNEISEKSEIFDDQFSVERPDGSNFTLKIRSTKLEDSAMYFCASSEKLAGDNEQFFGPGTRLTVL.